Presented here are 21 T cell receptor beta chains from one specimen sequenced in a study of blood T cell repertoires in COVID-19. The protocol was immunoSEQ multiplex PCR, while the TCRdb copy is restricted to in-frame clones and leaves out a portion. The profile covers about 73,000 clones, with about four fifths appearing a single time and approximately 27% taken by the ten largest. The sequencing sample was made of peripheral blood. Receptors were obtained from a human donor in a cohort sampled during active COVID-19.

V and J are TRBV19 and TRBJ2-7, with D possibly TRBD2 on 6 matching bases. Germline V gives CDR1 LNHDA, CDR2 SQIVND (reference sequence). The V end was cut by 9 bases, the J end by 0 bases, with 18 bases between. The CDR3 is 15 residues long. The CDR3 protein is CASSVGGTSSYEQYF. CDR3 DNA: TGTGCCAGCTCAGTGGGGGGAACCTCCTCCTACGAGCAGTACTTC. Together with reference TRBV19 and TRBJ2-7, the CDR3 gives the full variable domain: DGGITQSPKYLFRKEGQNVTLSCEQNLNHDAMYWYRQDPGQGLRLIYYSQIVNDFQKGDIAEGYSVSREKKESFPLTVTSAQKNPTAFYLCASSVGGTSSYEQYFGPGTRLTVT.

CDR3 nucleotides: TGCGCCAGCAGCCAAGATAGTACGGGGGGAACCTACGAGCAGTACTTC. As protein: CASSQDSTGGTYEQYF. The V and J genes are TRBV4-1 and TRBJ2-7; 7 nucleotides align to TRBD2. Germline CDR1 is MGHRA and CDR2 is YSYEKL. With V trimmed by 0 bases and J by 2 bases, 7 bases remained unmatched. This CDR3 is 16 amino acids long.

This rearrangement joins TRBV2 to TRBJ1-6; TRBD1 matches at 9 bases. J gave up 9 bases and V 0 bases, and 9 bases lay outside the gene matches. This CDR3 region has 17 residues. Germline V lookup: CDR1 SNHLY, CDR2 FYNNEI. The CDR3 sequence: CASSEARPGQGGSPLHF. In DNA form, the CDR3 reads TGTGCCAGCAGTGAAGCACGCCCGGGACAGGGAGGTTCACCCCTCCACTTT.

The rearrangement links TRBV25-1 to TRBJ2-5, with D perhaps matching TRBD2 (5 bases). This CDR3 region has 12 residues. Germline V gives CDR1 MGHDK, CDR2 SYGVNS. V gave up 6 bases and J gave up 5 bases, with 10 bases separating them. The CDR3 here is CASRAPGETQYF. The CDR3 nucleotides read TGTGCCAGCAGAGCCCCGGGGGAGACCCAGTACTTC.

The chain is built from TRBV2 and TRBJ1-6; 7 bases agree with TRBD1. The length of the CDR3 is 13 residues. The J segment lost 12 bases and the V segment lost 6 bases, leaving 8 bases of the junction unmatched. CDR1 SNHLY and CDR2 FYNNEI come from the germline V gene. CDR3 DNA: TGTGCCAGCAGGGGACAGCTGCGTTTACCCCTCCACTTT. It yields the protein CASRGQLRLPLHF.

The V gene is TRBV3-1 (or the pseudogene TRBV3-2), the J gene TRBJ1-6, with D maybe TRBD1 (6 bases). The CDR3 covers 14 residues. The V gene's germline CDR1 is LGHDT and CDR2 YNNKEL (reference sequence). With 6 bases removed from V and 9 bases from J, the gap between germline ends came to 15 bases. The CDR3 sequence is CASSRGTEGSPLHF. For the CDR3, the DNA is TGTGCCAGCAGTAGGGGGACCGAGGGTTCACCCCTCCACTTT.

This rearrangement joins TRBV23-1 to TRBJ1-1; TRBD1 aligns across 10 bases. TRBV23-1 is marked as an open reading frame, function uncertain. V shed 6 bases and J 0 bases; nucleotides not matched to a gene: 7. The CDR3 covers 16 residues. CDR3 nucleotide sequence: TGCGCCAGCAGCCAGGGACAGGGGCAAATGAACACTGAAGCTTTCTTT. It translates to CASSQGQGQMNTEAFF.

This clone was seen a single time. The chain uses TRBV7-9 and TRBJ1-2; TRBD1 matches 10 bases. This CDR3 has 14 residues. Looked up from germline, CDR1 is SEHNR and CDR2 is FQNEAQ (reference sequence). Trimming removed 5 bases from V and 4 bases from J; junction bases left unmatched: 4. The CDR3 spells CASSQTGGGYGYTF. Here the CDR3 DNA reads TGTGCCAGCAGCCAGACAGGGGGCGGCTATGGCTACACCTTC.

This clone was seen just once. The rearrangement uses TRBV7-9 and TRBJ2-5, with D perhaps matching TRBD1 (5 bases). Between the trimmed V and J ends, which lost 3 bases and 5 bases, there was a span of 28 bases. Germline CDR1 reads SEHNR; CDR2 reads FQNEAQ (reference sequence). The CDR3 is 19 residues long. CDR3 sequence: CASSLGWGRINPQAETQYF. DNA for the CDR3: TGTGCCAGCAGCTTGGGGTGGGGCCGAATTAACCCTCAAGCGGAGACCCAGTACTTC.

The chain uses TRBV5-6 and TRBJ2-7; 8 bases fit TRBD1. V trimming: 3 bases; J trimming: 5 bases; junction bases outside the gene matches: 10. CDR1 SGHDT and CDR2 YYEEEE come from the germline V gene. This CDR3 region has 15 residues. CDR3 loop: CASSSDQGARNEQYF. The CDR3 DNA follows: TGTGCCAGCAGCTCAGATCAGGGGGCGAGAAACGAGCAGTACTTC.

CDR3 sequence: CASSQGLAGGEETQYF. The CDR3 region has the DNA TGCGCCAGCAGCCAAGGACTAGCGGGGGGGGAAGAGACCCAGTACTTC. V gene TRBV4-3 combines with J gene TRBJ2-5; TRBD2 agrees at 14 bases. The J segment lost 3 bases and the V segment lost 1 base, leaving 1 base of the junction unmatched. Germline V gene lookup returns CDR1 LGHNA and CDR2 YSLEER. The CDR3 covers 16 residues.

The V and J genes are TRBV6-5 and TRBJ1-5, with TRBD1 identical over 9 bases. Germline V gene data show CDR1 as MNHEY and CDR2 as SVGAGI. J was trimmed by 5 bases and V by 10 bases; bases with no gene match: 6. The CDR3 runs 13 residues. CDR3 loop: CATSRDRDQPQHF. In nucleotides, the CDR3 is TGTGCCACTTCCCGGGACAGGGATCAGCCCCAGCATTTT.

This clone was seen a single time. The genes are TRBV24-1 and TRBJ2-3; a weak D match, TRBD1 (6 bases). The ends were cut back, 7 bases at V and 2 bases at J, with 12 bases in the middle. CDR3 size: 14 residues. The germline V gene encodes CDR1 KGHDR and CDR2 SFDVKD. CDR3 region: CATSGDTITDTQYF. The CDR3 DNA follows: TGTGCCACCAGCGGGGACACCATCACAGATACGCAGTATTTT.

The chain couples TRBV27 to TRBJ2-3, with 12 bases lining up with TRBD2. V shed 6 bases and J 4 bases; nucleotides not matched to a gene: 14. The CDR3 is 18 amino acids. The germline V gene encodes CDR1 MNHEY and CDR2 SMNVEV (reference sequence). The CDR3 coding sequence is TGTGCCAGCAGCCCTCCCCCCCGACTAGCGGGGGTTTCAGATACGCAGTATTTT. This sequence encodes CASSPPPRLAGVSDTQYF.

This clone has more than one count but fewer than ten. In DNA, the CDR3 is TGTGCCAGCAGCCCCACAGGGTCCAACTATGGCTACACCTTC. Translated, it gives CASSPTGSNYGYTF. This chain connects TRBV7-9 to TRBJ1-2; D possibly corresponds to TRBD1 (6 bases). Germline V gene sequence: CDR1 SEHNR, CDR2 FQNEAQ (reference sequence). The V end was cut by 5 bases, the J end by 2 bases, with 12 bases between. This CDR3 region has 14 residues.

The V call is TRBV6-5, the J call TRBJ2-3; 9 bases agree with TRBD1. Trimming removed 5 bases from V and 6 bases from J; junction bases left unmatched: 9. CDR3 size: 15 residues. Looked up from germline, CDR1 is MNHEY and CDR2 is SVGAGI. CDR3 protein: CASSLGTGRTDTQYF. CDR3 DNA sequence: TGTGCCAGCAGTCTTGGGACAGGGCGTACGGATACGCAGTATTTT.

The J gene is TRBJ1-5, the V gene TRBV6-7, with 9 bases lining up with TRBD1. TRBV6-7 is an open reading frame whose function is uncertain. This CDR3 region has 15 residues. After removal of 2 bases from V and 7 bases from J, the junction contained 6 bases not matched to a gene. The CDR3 sequence is CASSYRDRVGQPQHF. The CDR3, as DNA: TGTGCCAGCAGTTACCGGGACAGGGTCGGACAGCCCCAGCATTTT.

The genes are TRBV5-6 and TRBJ1-6; possibly TRBD1 for D (6 bases). CDR3 length: 14 residues. With 1 base removed from V and 5 bases from J, the gap between germline ends came to 7 bases. CDR1 and CDR2 from the germline V gene are SGHDT and YYEEEE. In DNA, the CDR3 is TGTGCCAGCAGCTTGCAGGGGAATAATTCACCCCTCCACTTT. This translates into CASSLQGNNSPLHF.

In its sample, this clone was seen once. This chain connects TRBV5-4 to TRBJ2-7; D is unclear. This CDR3 has 12 amino acids. The germline V gene has CDR1 SGHNT and CDR2 YYREEE (reference sequence). Between the trimmed V and J ends, which lost 1 base and 1 base, there was a span of 3 bases. The CDR3 nucleotides are TGTGCCAGCAGCTTGTATTCCTACGAGCAGTACTTC. This gives the protein CASSLYSYEQYF.

This clone was observed once. V usage is TRBV21-1 and J usage is TRBJ1-5; the tabulated D call, TRBD1, remains unverified against the DNA. TRBV21-1 is designated a pseudogene. The CDR3 is 18 residues long. CDR3 nucleotides: TGTGCCAGCAGCGAACGGTTGGACAGGGCCGGTAGCAATCAGCCCCAGCATTTT. The encoded protein is CASSERLDRAGSNQPQHF.

This clone was detected once. The CDR3 region has the DNA TGTGCCAGCTCACCAGTAGCGGGGGGCACAGATACGCAGTATTTT. Its protein product is CASSPVAGGTDTQYF. This chain uses TRBV18 with TRBJ2-3; 9 nucleotides match TRBD2. The CDR3 length is 15 residues. Germline V gene lookup returns CDR1 KGHSH and CDR2 LQKENI. Trimming took 2 bases from V and 1 from J; bases not matched to a gene: 1.